This TCR beta chain derives from a study of shared clonotypes between healthy human individuals. Across the study: CD4 naive and CD4 memory each took three plates per donor, while CD8 naive took two and CD8 memory one.

The assay was immunoSEQ multiplex PCR, and TCRdb's table has in-frame clones only and misses some. Here the sample spans 550,000 to 800,000 clones, 90% being singletons. Note on this clone: Its antigen is as yet unknown. Other DNA sequences in this sample translate to the same CDR3.

Study-level points and caveats: Generally, estimated richness proved larger in naive subsets than it did in memory subsets. What rarefaction showed was incomplete sorted-subset sequencing despite large depth. Specimens sampled were limited to blood, with tissue repertoires likely differing.

The sample was memory CD8+ T cells from PBMCs. Noted subset: CD45RO+ cells pooled with CCR7-negative TemRA cells. The TCR was taken from a man younger than 30 in good health. Some clones in this sample may be carry-over from other donors' samples.

The CDR3 nucleotides are TGTGCCAGCAGTTTATCTGGGGATACGCAGTATTTT. Translation gives CASSLSGDTQYF. The chain recombines TRBV27 with TRBJ2-3; D uncertain. Trimming took 0 bases from V and 6 from J, leaving 4 bases between them. The CDR3 length is 12 residues. CDR1 is MNHEY and CDR2 is SMNVEV in the germline V gene (reference sequence).